This T cell receptor (beta chain) emerged from a study of T cells expressing NK-cell markers (dated by TCRdb to 2020 to 2021). With regard to the full study: In sorted CD3+CD56+NKG2C+, CD3+CD56+NKG2C- and CD3+CD56-NKG2C+ T-cell subsets from several donors, TCR beta-chain repertoires were profiled. Among the eight sequenced donors, only one was HCMV-seronegative, while the other seven were HCMV-seropositive. The study sequenced eight donors, all healthy volunteers chosen at random: three men and five women. Illumina HiSeq 2000/2500, MiSeq or NextSeq was used to sequence libraries as 2 x 150 bp reads.

To determine HCMV serostatus, a commercial ELISA kit was used to detect HCMV-specific IgG in serum. Peripheral blood mononuclear cells were isolated from blood by Ficoll density gradient centrifugation. Reads for this sample came from an Illumina HiSeq 2000. TCR beta cDNA libraries were prepared using 5'RACE template switching, which introduced a universal primer site and unique molecular identifiers. cDNA synthesis was primed from the TCR beta constant segment and was followed by two successive PCR amplification steps. The authors' pipeline ran thus. MIGEC was used to demultiplex reads and group the reads by UMI, and MiTCR was used to assemble and quantify clonotypes. To remove erroneous sequences, TCR cDNA sequences were retained only when supported by two or more reads. The tcR package was used for downstream repertoire analysis, and clonotypes were matched across fractions by CDR3 nucleotide sequence plus V segment. VDJmatch was used to annotate antigen specificity against VDJdb, with one amino acid substitution in CDR3 permitted. Once TCRdb had reprocessed the reads, it stored one entry per CDR3 protein sequence and supplied no DNA. The V and J calls and clone size are TCRdb's, not the authors'. The record for this sample contains about 260,000 distinct CDR3 sequences. The top ten hold 4% to 4.5% of the sample.

Comment on this clonotype: Its antigen is unknown.

On the study overall, not on this receptor specifically: Whether the expanded NKG2C-expressing T cell clones were specific for HCMV antigens was left unclear. In roughly six donors, the dominant CD3+CD56+NKG2C+ clonotypes ranked among the top 10 CD8+ clonotypes, making up 1.0-7.0% of CD8+ T cells. Those dominant clonotypes were again the most abundant among CD3+CD56-NKG2C+ cells in a handful of donors, at about 25-65%.

This TCR was recovered from a woman between 18 and 70 years old in good health. Sequencing was carried out using blood T cells: a sorted CD56 or NKG2C T cell subset, CD4+ or CD8+ T cells, or bulk PBMC T cells (not recorded which).

The CDR3 here reads CASSTGGAGELFF. The V gene is TRBV10-2 and the J gene is TRBJ2-2; TCRdb selects TRBD1, and the lack of DNA leaves this call unchecked. As encoded in the germline V gene, CDR1 is WSHSY while CDR2 is SAAADI. The CDR3 holds 13 amino acids from the cysteine to the phenylalanine. The record lacks a DNA sequence.